Below, 13 T cell receptor beta chains from the same sample are listed, as sequenced in a study of blood T cells in healthy people across ages (dated by TCRdb to about 2015). Libraries came from 5' RACE. Reads for this sample came from an Illumina HiSeq 2500. The second PCR ran for about 6 to 11 cycles and used a J-beta primer mix along with a sample-barcoded 5' primer. TCRdb reprocessed the public reads (quality trimming at Q25 with fastp, clone calling with MiXCR) and kept in-frame beta chains. Entries are consolidated by CDR3 protein sequence, retaining the most common genes and DNA. This sample has around 1,100,000 distinct CDR3 sequences in its table, and roughly two fifths of those were observed once. The ten largest make up around 13% of the sample. Sequencing input: blood. These receptors all stem from a young man in good health.

The chain joins TRBV9 to TRBJ1-1; D call uncertain. The CDR3 is 16 amino acids. The ends were cut back, 0 bases at V and 2 bases at J, with 14 bases in the middle. The germline gives CDR1 SGDLS, CDR2 YYNGEE. The CDR3 here is CASSVGVGQSNTEAFF. CDR3 bases: TGTGCCAGCAGCGTAGGAGTAGGGCAAAGCAACACTGAAGCTTTCTTT. Full variable domain (missing parts from reference TRBV9 and TRBJ1-1): DSGVTQTPKHLITATGQRVTLRCSPRSGDLSVYWYQQSLDQGLQFLIQYYNGEERAKGNILERFSAQQFPDLHSELNLSSLELGDSALYFCASSVGVGQSNTEAFFGQGTRLTVV.

This clonotype came up a few times. The chain joins TRBV12-3 or TRBV12-4 to TRBJ2-4; D may match TRBD1 or TRBD2 (5 bases each). V lost 3 bases to trimming and J lost 0 bases, with 15 bases between them. The CDR3 contains 17 residues. CDR3 DNA sequence: TGTGCCAGCAGTTTTTATAAGGGGAGATTAGCCAAAAACATTCAGTACTTC. This codes for CASSFYKGRLAKNIQYF.

The CDR3: CASSPPELQPQHF. The CDR3 DNA reads TGTGCCAGCAGTCCCCCGGAGCTTCAGCCCCAGCATTTT. This sequence joins TRBV28 and TRBJ1-5; D is uncertain. The V end lost 5 bases, the J end lost 6 bases, and 11 bases lay between the germline ends. This CDR3 is 13 amino acids long. From germline, CDR1 is MDHEN and CDR2 SYDVKM.

This chain joins TRBV2 and TRBJ1-1; TRBD1 is a possible D gene (5 bases). Germline V gene lookup returns CDR1 SNHLY and CDR2 FYNNEI. The CDR3 length is 15 residues. V was trimmed by 6 bases and J by 2 bases, leaving 16 bases between them. CDR3 nucleotide sequence: TGTGCCAGCAGGGAACACAGGAGACAAAACACTGAAGCTTTCTTT. This encodes CASREHRRQNTEAFF.

This clonotype has just a few counts. This sequence joins TRBV6-2 or TRBV6-3 and TRBJ2-4; either TRBD1 or TRBD2 may supply D (6 bases each). Trimming took 6 bases from V and 7 from J, leaving 19 bases between them. This CDR3 is 15 amino acids long. Germline V gene lookup returns CDR1 MNHEY and CDR2 SVGEGT. The CDR3 spells CASSSSSRGRNIQYF. The CDR3, as DNA: TGTGCCAGCAGCTCTTCATCGAGGGGGAGGAACATTCAGTACTTC.

The rearrangement joins TRBV5-6 to TRBJ2-1; D is perhaps TRBD1 (5 bases). Germline loops: CDR1 SGHDT, CDR2 YYEEEE. Deletions cut 2 bases from V and 13 bases from J, with 25 bases between. The length of the CDR3 is 16 residues. CDR3 sequence: CASSFGKDTLQETQFF. CDR3 DNA: TGTGCCAGCAGCTTCGGTAAGGACACTCTCCAAGAGACCCAGTTCTTC. The whole variable domain, remainder taken from reference TRBV5-6 and TRBJ2-1, is DAGVTQSPTHLIKTRGQQVTLRCSPKSGHDTVSWYQQALGQGPQFIFQYYEEEERQRGNFPDRFSGHQFPNYSSELNVNALLLGDSALYLCASSFGKDTLQETQFFGPGTRLTVL.

The chain is built from TRBV12-5 and TRBJ2-1; D gene ambiguous. The CDR3 has 13 residues. Between the trimmed V and J ends, which lost 6 bases and 9 bases, there was a span of 15 bases. Looked up from germline, CDR1 is LGHNT and CDR2 is FRNRAP. The CDR3 loop reads CASGPEIIGEQFF. CDR3 DNA sequence: TGTGCTAGTGGGCCCGAAATTATAGGTGAGCAGTTCTTC.

This chain connects TRBV7-8 to TRBJ1-6, with D tentatively TRBD1 (5 bases). Germline loops: CDR1 SGHVS, CDR2 FQNEAQ. V was trimmed by 1 base and J by 7 bases, leaving 11 bases between them. This CDR3 is 15 amino acids long. The CDR3 region has the DNA TGTGCCAGCAGCTTAGGGACACTCGAAAATTCACCCCTCCACTTT. Encoded protein: CASSLGTLENSPLHF.

In nucleotides, the CDR3 is TGTGCCAGTAGGGGACAGGGTTGGGATGGCTACACCTTC. Translation gives CASRGQGWDGYTF. The chain joins TRBV19 to TRBJ1-2; 9 positions agree with TRBD1. Germline V lookup: CDR1 LNHDA, CDR2 SQIVND (reference sequence). The CDR3 is 13 amino acids. V was clipped by 6 bases and J by 6 bases; unmatched bases: 5.

V gene TRBV20-1 combines with J gene TRBJ2-1, with a weak D call TRBD1 (5 bases). Germline lookup yields CDR1 DFQATT and CDR2 SNEGSKA (reference sequence). V was cut by 0 bases and J by 6 bases, with 15 bases left in between. The length of the CDR3 is 15 residues. CDR3 protein: CSARDWQGVGNEQFF. In DNA, the CDR3 is TGCAGTGCTAGAGATTGGCAGGGTGTCGGCAATGAGCAGTTCTTC.

This clonotype has only a few counts. The chain has TRBV9 and TRBJ1-5; 9 bases agree with TRBD1. The CDR3 runs 17 residues. Trimming cost V 0 bases and J 7 bases; bases outside gene matches: 11. The germline gives CDR1 SGDLS, CDR2 YYNGEE. The CDR3 reads CASSVGVGDRVDQPQHF. CDR3 in DNA: TGTGCCAGCAGCGTAGGGGTCGGGGACAGGGTAGACCAGCCCCAGCATTTT.

This clonotype was picked up many times. The chain employs TRBV20-1 and TRBJ2-2; TRBD1 aligns across 7 bases. The CDR3 covers 16 residues. CDR1 is DFQATT and CDR2 is SNEGSKA in the germline V gene (reference sequence). Trimming removed 0 bases from V and 3 bases from J; junction bases left unmatched: 7. As DNA, the CDR3 is TGCAGTGCTAGAGATCTGGGACAGAGCTACACCGGGGAGCTGTTTTTT. Encoded protein: CSARDLGQSYTGELFF.

CDR3: CASSFTGTGEQFF. The CDR3 DNA reads TGCGCCAGCAGCTTTACAGGGACTGGTGAGCAGTTCTTC. The chain combines TRBV5-1 with TRBJ2-1; D is perhaps TRBD1 or TRBD2 (6 bases each). CDR1 and CDR2 from the germline V gene are SGHRS and YFSETQ. V lost 2 bases to trimming and J lost 9 bases, with 12 bases between them. The CDR3 totals 13 residues.